The 18 T cell receptor beta chains below were found in one sample sequenced in a study of blood T cells in healthy people across ages. With a J-beta primer mix and a sample-barcoded 5' primer, a second PCR ran about 7 to 11 cycles. TCRdb processed the 5' RACE reads anew with MiXCR; each CDR3 protein has one entry. This table has about 1,400,000 distinct CDR3 sequences, approximately 63% appearing once. What was sequenced was blood. These receptor sequences come from a man aged 18 to 29 in good health.

In the case of this clonotype: A read error may account for a junction end that differs from germline. The chain uses TRBV7-4 and TRBJ2-7; D may match TRBD1 or TRBD2 (6 bases each). Germline V gives CDR1 SGHVT, CDR2 SQSDAQ. The CDR3 has 13 amino acids. CDR3 sequence reads: CASLTGAPDEQYF. The CDR3 DNA is TGTGCCAGCCTTACGGGGGCCCCTGACGAGCAGTATTTC.

The CDR3 spells CASGRSSGIAINEQFF. DNA for the CDR3: TGTGCCAGCGGGAGGTCTAGCGGGATAGCGATAAATGAGCAGTTCTTC. The chain recombines TRBV2 with TRBJ2-1; 9 bases map to TRBD2. Germline CDR1 and CDR2: SNHLY and FYNNEI. This CDR3 region has 16 residues. V lost 8 bases and J lost 7; bases outside the gene matches: 15.

The chain has TRBV11-2 and TRBJ2-5; a weak D match, TRBD1 (5 bases). Germline loops: CDR1 SGHAT, CDR2 FQNNGV. V lost 5 bases and J 11 bases, leaving 27 bases between the germline ends. The CDR3 is made up of 16 amino acids. The DNA of the CDR3 is TGTGCCAGCAGCCCCGTCAGTGGAGCCAGGGTGAATGAGCAGTACTTC. This encodes CASSPVSGARVNEQYF.

This chain connects TRBV7-9 to TRBJ1-2; D ambiguous. In germline, CDR1 is SEHNR, CDR2 FQNEAQ (reference sequence). This CDR3 region has 12 residues. V was shortened by 5 bases and J by 8 bases, with 12 bases between the two germline ends. The CDR3 reads CASSTQASGYTF. In nucleotides, the CDR3 is TGTGCCAGCAGCACCCAGGCGTCCGGCTACACCTTC.

This clonotype has more than one count but fewer than ten. CDR3 protein: CAISDNGQGYEQYF. CDR3 DNA sequence: TGTGCCATCAGTGATAATGGACAGGGCTACGAGCAGTACTTC. The chain links TRBV10-3 to TRBJ2-7; 8 bases align to TRBD1. The CDR3 covers 14 residues. V shed 3 bases and J 3 bases; nucleotides not matched to a gene: 4. Germline V CDR1 and CDR2: ENHRY, SYGVKD.

V gene TRBV7-9 combines with J gene TRBJ2-1; D is uncertain. Between the trimmed V and J ends, which lost 3 bases and 2 bases, there was a span of 8 bases. The CDR3 has 14 amino acids. Per the germline V gene, CDR1 is SEHNR and CDR2 is FQNEAQ (reference sequence). Here the CDR3 reads CASSFLPAYNEQFF. The CDR3 nucleotides read TGTGCCAGCAGCTTCCTCCCCGCCTACAATGAGCAGTTCTTC.

Written as DNA, the CDR3 is TGTGCCAGCAGTGAAGTCGTGTGGGATGAGCAGTTCTTC. Translation gives CASSEVVWDEQFF. The chain is built from TRBV2 and TRBJ2-1; D is undetermined. The CDR3 runs 13 residues. Germline V gives CDR1 SNHLY, CDR2 FYNNEI. The ends were cut back, 1 base at V and 8 bases at J, with 9 bases in the middle.

The V call is TRBV6-2 or TRBV6-3, the J call TRBJ2-2, with D perhaps being TRBD1 or TRBD2 (5 bases each). The CDR3 extends over 13 amino acids. Germline values: CDR1 MNHEY, CDR2 SVGEGT. Deletions cut 6 bases from V and 6 bases from J, with 11 bases between. The CDR3 DNA reads as TGTGCCAGCAGACCCCTGGGGGCCGGGGAGCTGTTTTTT. Amino acid sequence: CASRPLGAGELFF.

The chain joins TRBV20-1 to TRBJ2-3; no clear D gene. Germline assignment: CDR1 DFQATT and CDR2 SNEGSKA (reference sequence). The V and J ends lost 6 bases and 1 base respectively, with 23 bases between them. The CDR3 has 17 amino acids. The CDR3 DNA sequence: TGCAGTGCCGGAGATCGGGTGTTTGGCCTAGGCACAGATACGCAGTATTTT. Translation gives CSAGDRVFGLGTDTQYF.

This chain joins TRBV29-1 and TRBJ1-2, with 8 positions matching TRBD1. V dropped 5 bases and J dropped 8; count of bases not matched to a gene: 7. This CDR3 is 12 amino acids long. Per germline, CDR1 SQVTM and CDR2 ANQGSEA. The CDR3 sequence is CSVTDRGGGYTF. The CDR3 coding sequence is TGCAGCGTTACTGACAGGGGCGGCGGCTACACCTTC.

The chain joins TRBV12-3 or TRBV12-4 to TRBJ1-2, with 9 bases lining up with TRBD1. The length of the CDR3 is 15 residues. CDR3 DNA: TGTTCCACATGGTTGTTGGGACAGGGTAACTATGGCTACACCTTC. Translation: CSTWLLGQGNYGYTF.

This rearrangement joins TRBV6-2 or TRBV6-3 to TRBJ2-3, with a possible D match to TRBD2 (5 bases). Per germline, CDR1 MNHEY and CDR2 SVGEGT. Trimming shortened V by 0 bases and J by 0 bases, and 13 bases separated the two germline ends. This CDR3 comprises 17 residues. CDR3 sequence: CASSYSRERTSTDTQYF. Here the CDR3 DNA reads TGTGCCAGCAGTTACTCGAGAGAGCGGACTAGCACAGATACGCAGTATTTT.

This clonotype was recorded a few times. The chain carries TRBV7-9 and TRBJ1-2; a possible D gene is TRBD1 (6 bases). There are 15 residues in the CDR3. Per germline, CDR1 SEHNR and CDR2 FQNEAQ (reference sequence). V lost 5 bases and J lost 0, with 13 bases in between. This CDR3 is CASSREGGANYGYTF. Here the CDR3 DNA reads TGTGCCAGCAGCCGAGAGGGGGGAGCTAACTATGGCTACACCTTC.

This chain connects TRBV7-2 to TRBJ2-3, with D tentatively TRBD2 (5 bases). From germline, CDR1 is SGHTA and CDR2 FQGNSA. CDR3 length equals 14 residues. With 1 base removed from V and 6 bases from J, the gap between germline ends came to 11 bases. DNA for the CDR3: TGTGCCAGCAGCTTAGTTCCGGGGTGGGATACGCAGTATTTT. Translation gives CASSLVPGWDTQYF.

J is TRBJ2-5 and V is TRBV27, with 7 bases that match TRBD1. The CDR3 is made up of 14 amino acids. Per germline, CDR1 MNHEY and CDR2 SMNVEV (reference sequence). The ends lost 7 bases at V and 5 bases at J; junction bases unmatched: 10. The chain's CDR3 is CASNWAGGRETQYF. CDR3 nucleotides: TGTGCCAGCAATTGGGCAGGGGGACGGGAGACCCAGTACTTC.

This clonotype occurred once. The DNA of the CDR3 is TGCAGTGCCCCAAAGTTCGGGGGGGCCTACAATGAGCAGTTCTTC. It specifies CSAPKFGGAYNEQFF. The V call is TRBV20-1, the J call TRBJ2-1; TRBD2 aligns across 8 bases. Germline V gene sequence: CDR1 DFQATT, CDR2 SNEGSKA (reference sequence). Losses at the gene ends were 6 bases for V and 2 bases for J; bases not matched to a gene: 9. This CDR3 contains 15 residues.

This clonotype was recorded once. The rearrangement uses TRBV10-3 and TRBJ2-2; D not certain. The CDR3 spans 14 residues. Trimming took 7 bases from V and 2 from J, leaving 11 bases between them. Germline CDR1 reads ENHRY; CDR2 reads SYGVKD. The CDR3 nucleotides are TGTGCCATCAACCCGGATGGTAACACCGGGGAGCTGTTTTTT. It translates to CAINPDGNTGELFF.

The V gene is TRBV4-1, the J gene TRBJ2-1; 7 positions agree with TRBD1. The V segment lost 7 bases and the J segment 4 bases; nucleotides outside the gene matches: 4. The CDR3 is made up of 13 amino acids. Germline CDR1 is MGHRA and CDR2 is YSYEKL. Written as DNA, the CDR3 is TGCGCCAGCACGACAGGGAAATACAATGAGCAGTTCTTC. It codes for CASTTGKYNEQFF.